This T cell receptor (beta chain) was found in a study of early T cells in non-severe SARS-CoV-2 infection. The germline V gene encodes CDR1 SEHNR and CDR2 FQNEAQ (reference sequence). The V and J ends lost 3 bases and 8 bases respectively, with 11 bases between them. This CDR3 has 14 amino acids. TCRdb ran MiXCR on the 5' RACE reads and lists one entry per CDR3 protein. This table has 15,000 to 25,000 distinct CDR3 sequences, around 4.2% appearing once. The sample holds many counts of this clonotype. The sequencing input was whole blood. The origin of this receptor is an adult who was a healthcare worker with PCR-confirmed SARS-CoV-2 infection or an uninfected control (not recorded which). This chain joins TRBV7-9 and TRBJ1-6, with D perhaps matching TRBD1 (5 bases). The CDR3 DNA reads TGTGCCAGCAGCTTCGGGACGGCGGATTCACCCCTCCACTTT. Protein: CASSFGTADSPLHF.